This T cell receptor (beta chain) comes out of a study of cytomegalovirus exposure and HLA in healthy donors. As regards this clone: Its specificity is unknown.

In the PCR, 60 Vbeta and 13 Jbeta primers were used. Methods used by the authors: Later analysis identified approximately 88 million unique TCR beta chains, approximately 10 million shared. Produced via immunoSEQ multiplex PCR; TCRdb's table is partial and in-frame only. From that table come the V and J calls and clone size; the DNA was used to work out D and trimming. Of 100,000 to 150,000 clones in the sample, 80% were seen once. This CDR3 comprises 15 residues. V was cut by 0 bases and J by 3 bases, with 8 bases left in between. Germline-derived CDR1 and CDR2 are SEHNR and FQNEAQ (reference sequence). Study results and limitations: Immune exposure was documented only through CMV serostatus. The study labeled under 200 TCR beta chains cytomegalovirus-associated. A prior analysis recorded that most TCR beta V segments were productive about 87% or about 30% of the time.

The V and J genes are TRBV7-9 and TRBJ1-4; possible D gene TRBD1, 5 bases. The specimen was PBMCs. This receptor was identified in a woman aged 40-49 years in good health and CMV-seronegative. CDR3 in DNA: TGTGCCAGCAGCTTAGCGAGACAGCCTAATGAAAAACTGTTTTTT. Amino acids: CASSLARQPNEKLFF.